Each of the 6 T cell receptor beta chains below was sequenced from the same sample in a study of metastatic and nonmetastatic thyroid tumors. TCRdb re-clonotyped the PCR reads via MiXCR. The sample consists of thousands of clones, 31% of them appearing once. All patients were treatment-naive before thyroid surgery. The material sequenced was tumor tissue. Receptor source: a female donor with papillary thyroid cancer or a benign thyroid nodule (not recorded which). Some clones in this sample may be carry-over from other donors' samples.

This clone was detected only a few times. The rearrangement joins TRBV2 to TRBJ2-5; TRBD1 aligns across 11 bases. With 7 bases clipped from V and 1 base from J, the junction kept 8 bases outside the gene matches. The germline V gene encodes CDR1 SNHLY and CDR2 FYNNEI. This CDR3 contains 16 residues. In DNA, the CDR3 is TGTGCCAGCACTGGCCCGGGACAGGGGGGCCAAGAGACCCAGTACTTC. Protein: CASTGPGQGGQETQYF.

This clone was seen a single time. At one of its ends the junction is not consistent with the germline gene, which may arise from a read error. The CDR3 sequence is CTASPDRANYGYTF. The CDR3, as DNA: TGCACCGCTAGTCCGGACAGGGCTAACTATGGCTACACCTTT. This chain uses TRBV20-1 with TRBJ1-2, with 8 bases identical to TRBD1. The CDR3 is 14 amino acids. The germline V gene has CDR1 DFQATT and CDR2 SNEGSKA (reference sequence).

The sample holds many counts of this clone. The chain carries TRBV20-1 and TRBJ2-7; possible D gene TRBD2, 5 bases. V was cut by 0 bases and J by 2 bases, with 14 bases left in between. Germline CDR1 is DFQATT and CDR2 is SNEGSKA (reference sequence). This CDR3 has 15 residues. For the CDR3, the DNA is TGCAGTGCTAGAGATGGAGAGGGTATCCCCTACGAGCAGTACTTC. This codes for CSARDGEGIPYEQYF.

The chain uses TRBV20-1 and TRBJ2-1; TRBD2 matches at 9 bases. Germline CDR1 and CDR2: DFQATT and SNEGSKA (reference sequence). The J segment lost 0 bases and the V segment lost 5 bases, leaving 11 bases of the junction unmatched. The CDR3 contains 17 residues. CDR3 amino acids: CSAGGTSLSSSYNEQFF. Here the CDR3 DNA reads TGCAGTGCTGGAGGGACTAGCCTGTCGAGCTCCTACAATGAGCAGTTCTTC.

This clone was recorded a few times. This chain uses TRBV6-5 with TRBJ2-1; 11 nucleotides agree with TRBD2. The CDR3 length is 18 residues. J lost 0 bases, V lost 1 base, and 5 bases had no gene match. Looked up from germline, CDR1 is MNHEY and CDR2 is SVGAGI. This CDR3 is CASSYFTSGRRSYNEQFF. The DNA for the CDR3 is TGTGCCAGCAGTTACTTTACTAGCGGGAGACGCTCCTACAATGAGCAGTTCTTC.

The V gene is TRBV11-2, the J gene TRBJ2-7; perhaps D is TRBD1 or TRBD2 (5 bases each). This CDR3 region has 14 residues. Between the trimmed V and J ends, which lost 5 bases and 5 bases, there was a span of 16 bases. Germline V gives CDR1 SGHAT, CDR2 FQNNGV. The CDR3 reads CASSLLGESDEQYF. CDR3 in DNA: TGTGCCAGCAGCCTCCTGGGGGAGTCGGACGAGCAGTACTTC. The full variable domain, its missing parts supplied by reference TRBV11-2 and TRBJ2-7, is EAGVAQSPRYKIIEKRQSVAFWCNPISGHATLYWYQQILGQGPKLLIQFQNNGVVDDSQLPKDRFSAERLKGVDSTLKIQPAKLEDSAVYLCASSLLGESDEQYFGPGTRLTVT.